This TCR beta chain is from a study of Siglec-9 on CD8 T cells in melanoma (dated by TCRdb to about 2019). For the study in its entirety: Siglec-9 expression on CD8+ T cells and the role of Siglec-9 in regulating T cells in the melanoma tumor microenvironment were investigated in the study.

There are a few counts of this clone. The target of this receptor is not known. No quality values exist for individual bases; no much larger clone is one base distant. Taken from the germline V gene, the CDR1 and CDR2 loops are SGHDN and FVKESK. The CDR3 numbers 13 residues from cysteine through phenylalanine. Only the CDR3 DNA stays, 39 bases, in frame from base 1. Trimming takes 2 bases from V and 4 bases from J, and the germline ends sit 8 bases apart. Broad study findings and their caveats: An effector memory CD8+ T-cell subset that appeared to accumulate within melanoma tumors was reported to be marked and regulated by Siglec-9.

Library method: the immunoSEQ multiplex PCR assay. TCRdb limited this immuneACCESS table to in-frame rearrangements with V and J called. A share of clones is missing; checked studies link under half to unresolved V genes, and the rest is unexplained. The table for this sample lists about 30,000 clones; 80% of them were counted only once. Approximately 5.4% of the sample lies in the top ten. This TCR came from a human donor in good health. Sample: Siglec-9- CD8+ T cells sorted from blood. The cell subset or site label corresponds to: CD8 T cells lacking Siglec-9. The sequence joins TRBV14 to TRBJ1-1; TRBD1 is possibly the D segment (5 matching bases). The nucleotide sequence reads TGTGCCAGCAGCCAAAAAAGGGGCACTGAAGCTTTCTTT. The encoded protein is CASSQKRGTEAFF.